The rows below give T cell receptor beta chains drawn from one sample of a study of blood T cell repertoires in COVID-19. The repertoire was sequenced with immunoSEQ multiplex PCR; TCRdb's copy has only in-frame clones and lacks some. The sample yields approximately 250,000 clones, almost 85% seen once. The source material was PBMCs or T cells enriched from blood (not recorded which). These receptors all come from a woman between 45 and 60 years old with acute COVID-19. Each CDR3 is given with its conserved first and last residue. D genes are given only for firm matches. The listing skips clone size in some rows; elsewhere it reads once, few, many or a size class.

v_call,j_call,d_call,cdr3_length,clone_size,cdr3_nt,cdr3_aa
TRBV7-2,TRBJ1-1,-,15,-,TGTGCCAGCACCGCCTTGGGGGGGTTGGACACTGAAGCTTTCTTT,CASTALGGLDTEAFF
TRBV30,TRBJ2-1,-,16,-,TGTGCCTGGACCAAGGAACAGGGTCGTTCCTACAATGAGCAGTTCTTC,CAWTKEQGRSYNEQFF
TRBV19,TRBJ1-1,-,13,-,TGTGCCAGTAGTGGGGGGAGTCTGGCTGAAGCTTTCTTT,CASSGGSLAEAFF
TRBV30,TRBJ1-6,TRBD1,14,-,TGTGCCTGTTCGACAGGGCTGGATAATTCACCCCTCCACTTT,CACSTGLDNSPLHF
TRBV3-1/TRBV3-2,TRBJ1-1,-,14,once,TGTGCCAGCAGCCGTAGGGACACTAACACTGAAGCTTTCTTT,CASSRRDTNTEAFF
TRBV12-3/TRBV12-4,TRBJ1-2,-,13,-,TGTGCCAGCAGTAGCGGACAGCTCTATGGCTACACCTTC,CASSSGQLYGYTF
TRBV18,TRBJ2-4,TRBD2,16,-,TGTGCCAGCTCACCAGCTAGCGGGGGGGCCAAAAACATTCAGTACTTC,CASSPASGGAKNIQYF
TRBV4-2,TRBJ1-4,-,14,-,TGTGCCAGCAGCCAAGCGCAGGGAATGGAGAAACTGTTTTTT,CASSQAQGMEKLFF
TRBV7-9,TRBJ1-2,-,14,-,TGTGCCAGCAGCCACAGCGGGGGCGGGTATGGCTACACCTTC,CASSHSGGGYGYTF
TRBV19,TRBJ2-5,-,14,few,TGTGCCAGTAGTATTAGGGCAGGGCAAGAGACCCAGTACTTC,CASSIRAGQETQYF
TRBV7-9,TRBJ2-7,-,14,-,TGTGCCAGCAGCTTAGTAGACAACAAATACGAGCAGTACTTC,CASSLVDNKYEQYF
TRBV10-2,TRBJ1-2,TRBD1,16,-,TGCGCCAGCAGTGATGGCCCTGGACAGGGGGACTATGGCTACACCTTC,CASSDGPGQGDYGYTF
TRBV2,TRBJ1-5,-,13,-,TGTGCCAGCAGTCGGGTCTTAGTTCAGCCCCAGCATTTT,CASSRVLVQPQHF
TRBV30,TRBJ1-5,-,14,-,TGTGCCTGGAGTGAATCGGGGTCCAATCAGCCCCAGCATTTT,CAWSESGSNQPQHF
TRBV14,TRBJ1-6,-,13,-,TGTGCCAGCAGCGCCCGTGACTATTCACCCCTCCACTTT,CASSARDYSPLHF
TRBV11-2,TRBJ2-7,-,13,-,TGTGCCAGCAGCTTAGACCCCTCCCCTCTGCAGTACTTC,CASSLDPSPLQYF
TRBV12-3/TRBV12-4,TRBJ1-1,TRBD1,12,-,TGTGCCAGCAGTACGGGACAGACCGAAGCTTTCTTT,CASSTGQTEAFF
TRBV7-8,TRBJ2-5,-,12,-,TGTGCCAGCAGCCCCGTCCTCGAGACCCAGTACTTC,CASSPVLETQYF
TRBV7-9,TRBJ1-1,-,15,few,TGTGCCAGCAGCTTAGTGTCCAGGCTGAACACTGAAGCTTTCTTT,CASSLVSRLNTEAFF
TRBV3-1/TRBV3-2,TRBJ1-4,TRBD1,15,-,TGTGCCAGCCGGGACAGGGGGCGAGGTAATGAAAAACTGTTTTTT,CASRDRGRGNEKLFF
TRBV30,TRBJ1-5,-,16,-,TGTGCCTGGAGTGGGCCTCTGTCGACGGGGAGGGAGCCCCAGCATTTT,CAWSGPLSTGREPQHF
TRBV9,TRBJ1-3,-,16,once,TGTGCCAGCAGCGTAGGATCGGGAAACTCTGGAAACACCATATATTTT,CASSVGSGNSGNTIYF
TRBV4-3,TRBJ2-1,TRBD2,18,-,TGCGCCAGCAGCCAAGATCCCCCGACTAGCGGCTCCTACAATGAGCAGTTCTTC,CASSQDPPTSGSYNEQFF